Presented here are 16 T cell receptor beta chains from one specimen sequenced in a study of cytomegalovirus exposure and HLA in healthy donors. PCR involved 60 Vbeta and 13 Jbeta primers. Using immunoSEQ multiplex PCR, the repertoire was profiled, and TCRdb retains in-frame clones only, with some absent. The table includes some 210,000 clones, about 72% detected once. Sequencing was carried out using PBMCs. The receptors were sampled from a male donor in good health and CMV-seronegative.

This rearrangement joins TRBV30 to TRBJ1-1, with 10 bases identical to TRBD1. V lost 1 base, J lost 5 bases, and 1 base stayed unmatched. This CDR3 has 13 amino acids. Looked up from germline, CDR1 is GTSNPN and CDR2 is SVGIG (reference sequence). This chain's CDR3 is CAWSEGQGTEAFF. The CDR3 DNA follows: TGTGCCTGGAGTGAGGGACAGGGGACTGAAGCTTTCTTT.

The V gene is TRBV7-8, the J gene TRBJ2-7, with D unclear. CDR1 is SGHVS and CDR2 is FQNEAQ in the germline V gene. The CDR3 extends over 14 amino acids. V was pared by 1 base and J by 0 bases, with 7 bases between. The CDR3 coding sequence is TGTGCCAGCAGCTTAGGAGCGTTCTCCTACGAGCAGTACTTC. This codes for CASSLGAFSYEQYF.

This sequence joins TRBV11-1 and TRBJ2-7; 8 bases align to TRBD2. V lost 2 bases and J lost 5; bases outside the gene matches: 8. CDR1 is SGHAT, CDR2 FQDESV, per germline (reference sequence). The CDR3 is made up of 15 amino acids. The CDR3 DNA is TGTGCCAGCAGCTTAAGTTTAGCGGGAACGGACGAGCAGTACTTC. The encoded protein is CASSLSLAGTDEQYF.

CDR3 region: CASSDGQGAADTQYF. The DNA for the CDR3 is TGTGCCAGCAGTGATGGACAGGGCGCGGCAGATACGCAGTATTTT. The rearrangement uses TRBV6-1 and TRBJ2-3; TRBD1 agrees at 8 bases. Losses at the gene ends were 3 bases for V and 4 bases for J; bases not matched to a gene: 6. The CDR3 has 15 amino acids. The germline CDR1 and CDR2 sequences are MNHNS and SASEGT.

The CDR3 DNA reads as TGTGCCAGCAGCCTGACAGGGGGGGAGCAGTACTTC. It codes for CASSLTGGEQYF. The chain uses TRBV6-5 and TRBJ2-7; 9 bases fit TRBD1. Trimming at V came to 6 bases and at J to 7 bases, leaving 4 bases not matched to a gene. CDR1 and CDR2 from the germline V gene are MNHEY and SVGAGI. The CDR3 is 12 residues long.

The chain carries TRBV29-1 and TRBJ1-4, with D uncertain. The CDR3 is 14 amino acids. V dropped 0 bases and J dropped 4 bases, with 9 bases sitting between them. The germline V gene has CDR1 SQVTM and CDR2 ANQGSEA. CDR3 region: CSVEDRRGNEKLFF. The CDR3 nucleotides are TGCAGCGTTGAAGATCGGAGAGGTAATGAAAAACTGTTTTTT.

This chain connects TRBV28 to TRBJ2-4; maybe TRBD1 (5 bases). The germline gives CDR1 MDHEN, CDR2 SYDVKM. The V end lost 8 bases, the J end lost 0 bases, and 14 bases lay between the germline ends. The CDR3 totals 15 residues. The CDR3, as DNA: TGTGCCAGCGAAATCCAGGGTGGAGCCAAAAACATTCAGTACTTC. Translating it yields CASEIQGGAKNIQYF.

The rearrangement joins TRBV6-1 to TRBJ2-2; 10 positions agree with TRBD1. Trimming removed 4 bases from V and 9 bases from J; junction bases left unmatched: 8. The CDR3 is 15 amino acids. CDR1 is MNHNS, CDR2 SASEGT, per germline. The CDR3 DNA sequence: TGTGCCAGCAGTGGAGGGACAGGGGTTCACCGGGAGCTGTTTTTT. Its protein is CASSGGTGVHRELFF.

The table lists this clone with a count of one. This chain connects TRBV25-1 to TRBJ1-4, with 9 bases that match TRBD1. Germline lookup yields CDR1 MGHDK and CDR2 SYGVNS. The length of the CDR3 is 13 residues. The V segment lost 0 bases and the J segment 13 bases; nucleotides outside the gene matches: 3. DNA for the CDR3: TGTGCCAGCAGTGAATACGGGACAGGGAGACTGTTTTTT. Amino acids: CASSEYGTGRLFF.

The chain has TRBV5-8 and TRBJ2-2, with 9 positions matching TRBD1. The germline V gene encodes CDR1 SGHTS and CDR2 YDEGEE. This CDR3 is 15 amino acids long. Losses at the gene ends were 3 bases for V and 5 bases for J; bases not matched to a gene: 5. CDR3 sequence reads: CASSSGTGRTGELFF. DNA for the CDR3: TGTGCCAGCAGCTCTGGGACAGGGAGGACCGGGGAGCTGTTTTTT. Full variable domain (remainder filled in from reference TRBV5-8 and TRBJ2-2): EAGVTQSPTHLIKTRGQQATLRCSPISGHTSVYWYQQALGLGLQFLLWYDEGEERNRGNFPPRFSGRQFPNYSSELNVNALELEDSALYLCASSSGTGRTGELFFGEGSRLTVL.

This clone has just a few counts. The chain employs TRBV11-2 and TRBJ2-3, with 8 bases lining up with TRBD1. V lost 5 bases, J lost 0 bases, and 7 bases stayed unmatched. CDR1 and CDR2 (germline): SGHAT, FQNNGV. The CDR3 consists of 16 residues. The CDR3 here is CASSPGQGRSTDTQYF. For the CDR3, the DNA is TGTGCCAGCAGCCCAGGACAGGGACGGAGCACAGATACGCAGTATTTT.

V and J are TRBV4-1 and TRBJ2-1; 7 nucleotides align to TRBD1. J gave up 4 bases and V 6 bases, and 9 bases lay outside the gene matches. The CDR3 has 15 residues. The germline V gene has CDR1 MGHRA and CDR2 YSYEKL. CDR3 sequence reads: CASRYRDSDYNEQFF. DNA for the CDR3: TGCGCCAGCAGATACCGGGACAGTGATTACAATGAGCAGTTCTTC.

This clone was observed a single time. The rearrangement joins TRBV7-9 to TRBJ2-3; 9 nucleotides line up with TRBD2. This CDR3 spans 14 amino acids. After removal of 4 bases from V and 1 base from J, the junction contained 0 bases not matched to a gene. Per germline, CDR1 SEHNR and CDR2 FQNEAQ (reference sequence). The CDR3 DNA reads as TGTGCCAGCAGCTCTAGCGGGGGCACAGATACGCAGTATTTT. It encodes CASSSSGGTDTQYF. Complete variable domain (other parts from reference TRBV7-9 and TRBJ2-3): DTGVSQNPRHKITKRGQNVTFRCDPISEHNRLYWYRQTLGQGPEFLTYFQNEAQLEKSRLLSDRFSAERPKGSFSTLEIQRTEQGDSAMYLCASSSSGGTDTQYFGPGTRLTVL.

This clone has more than one count but fewer than ten. V gene TRBV6-6 combines with J gene TRBJ1-3; TRBD1 agrees at 7 bases. This CDR3 region has 15 residues. CDR1 is MNHNY and CDR2 is SVGAGI in the germline V gene (reference sequence). J gave up 1 base and V 6 bases, and 6 bases lay outside the gene matches. CDR3 bases: TGTGCCAGCAGCCTCACAGGGGTTTCTGGAAACACCATATATTTT. Residues: CASSLTGVSGNTIYF.

This sequence joins TRBV7-9 and TRBJ2-7, with D possibly being TRBD2 (6 bases). From germline, CDR1 is SEHNR and CDR2 FQNEAQ (reference sequence). There are 13 residues in the CDR3. V was pared by 10 bases and J by 3 bases, with 16 bases between. The CDR3 region is CAISGGPGYEQYF. CDR3 sequence (DNA): TGTGCCATCTCCGGAGGGCCGGGCTACGAGCAGTACTTC. The full variable domain, completed using reference TRBV7-9 and TRBJ2-7, is DTGVSQNPRHKITKRGQNVTFRCDPISEHNRLYWYRQTLGQGPEFLTYFQNEAQLEKSRLLSDRFSAERPKGSFSTLEIQRTEQGDSAMYLCAISGGPGYEQYFGPGTRLTVT.

CDR3: CASSLLGPGELFF. Written as DNA, the CDR3 is TGCGCCAGCAGCTTACTAGGGCCCGGGGAGCTGTTTTTT. The rearrangement links TRBV5-1 to TRBJ2-2; the D gene is possibly TRBD2 (5 bases). CDR1 is SGHRS, CDR2 YFSETQ, per germline. The CDR3 extends over 13 amino acids. Trimming shortened V by 2 bases and J by 6 bases, and 8 bases separated the two germline ends.